The rows below give T cell receptor beta chains drawn from one sample of a study of blood T cell repertoires in COVID-19. This table comes from immunoSEQ multiplex PCR, and its TCRdb copy is limited to in-frame clones, with some not included. This repertoire shows about 170,000 clones, around 83% found once; its top ten account for roughly a fifth. Input material: peripheral blood. The receptors stem from a woman between 65 and 79 years old who had recovered from COVID-19. Both conserved end residues are part of each CDR3. A D gene is named only where the DNA matches it firmly. Clone size is not always given. Where it is, it says once, few, many or a class for expanded clones.

TRBV19,15,TRBJ1-2,-,-,TGTGCCAGTAGTATAGGGAGAGGCCCTAACTATGGCTACACCTTC,CASSIGRGPNYGYTF
TRBV11-2,14,TRBJ2-7,-,TRBD2,TGTGCCAGCAGCATTCCTGGGACTAGGGGCGAGCAGTACTTC,CASSIPGTRGEQYF
TRBV10-3,17,TRBJ2-5,-,TRBD2,TGTGCCATCAGTGAGGGGGTAGCGGGGGGCCTGGGAGAGACCCAGTACTTC,CAISEGVAGGLGETQYF
TRBV3-1/TRBV3-2,13,TRBJ2-7,-,TRBD1,TGTGCCAGCAGCCAAGACAGGGGGCGAAGGCAGTACTTC,CASSQDRGRRQYF
TRBV3-1/TRBV3-2,14,TRBJ1-1,-,-,TGTGCCAGCAGCCAGGCGGGTGGCGGCACTGAAGCTTTCTTT,CASSQAGGGTEAFF
TRBV27,14,TRBJ2-2,-,TRBD1,TGTGCCAGCAGCTCGGACAGGGGTTTTTGGGAGCTGTTTTTT,CASSSDRGFWELFF
TRBV9,12,TRBJ2-3,-,-,TGTGCCAGCAGCGTAGGGCCAGATACGCAGTATTTT,CASSVGPDTQYF
TRBV4-1,15,TRBJ1-2,-,TRBD1,TGCGCCAGCAGCCGGGAGGGACAGGGCCGGGGCGGCTACACCTTC,CASSREGQGRGGYTF
TRBV4-2,16,TRBJ1-3,-,TRBD1,TGTGCCAGCAGCCAACCCACAGGGGGCTCTGGAAACACCATATATTTT,CASSQPTGGSGNTIYF
TRBV4-2,17,TRBJ2-1,-,TRBD2,TGTGCCAGCAGCCAAGGGGGTAGCGGGAGGCCCTACAATGAGCAGTTCTTC,CASSQGGSGRPYNEQFF
TRBV5-4,16,TRBJ1-3,-,TRBD1,TGTGCCAGCAGCTTGGCGGGGACAGACCTTGGAAACACCATATATTTT,CASSLAGTDLGNTIYF
TRBV2,14,TRBJ2-1,-,-,TGTGCCAGCAGTGAATCGTCCGGGTCGGCTGAGCAGTTCTTC,CASSESSGSAEQFF
TRBV3-1/TRBV3-2,16,TRBJ1-1,-,-,TGTGCCAGCAGCCACACGTGGAGGGGTTTAGGCACTGAAGCTTTCTTT,CASSHTWRGLGTEAFF
TRBV19,17,TRBJ1-1,-,TRBD1,TGTGCCAGTCGCCCCCGGGGTTCGGCGACAGGGGGGAGCGTAGCTTTCTTT,CASRPRGSATGGSVAFF
TRBV6-5,12,TRBJ2-2,-,-,TGTGCCAGCACTTGGGGCGACGGGGAGCTGTTTTTT,CASTWGDGELFF
TRBV2,15,TRBJ1-1,-,-,TGTGCCAGCAGGGAAGCCAGGGGCCGGAACACTGAAGCTTTCTTT,CASREARGRNTEAFF
TRBV6-5,15,TRBJ2-3,-,TRBD2,TGTGCCAGCCAATCGACTAGCGGGGGCACAGATACGCAGTATTTT,CASQSTSGGTDTQYF
TRBV6-5,14,TRBJ1-1,-,-,TGTGCCAGCAGGCCGACAGTTCTGAACACTGAAGCTTTCTTT,CASRPTVLNTEAFF
TRBV3-1/TRBV3-2,15,TRBJ1-1,-,-,TGTGCCAGCAGCCAAGATTGGGGGGAGAACACTGAAGCTTTCTTT,CASSQDWGENTEAFF
TRBV11-2,17,TRBJ2-1,-,TRBD2,TGTGCCAGCAGCTTCCCCCGGGCGGGGGGGCGTATCAATGAGCAGTTCTTC,CASSFPRAGGRINEQFF
TRBV5-1,15,TRBJ1-2,-,-,TGCGCCAGCAGCCAGGACACCCGAGGTTCCTATGGCTACACCTTC,CASSQDTRGSYGYTF
TRBV18,13,TRBJ2-5,-,-,TGTGCCAGCTCACCGGGCAATGGGGAGACCCAGTACTTC,CASSPGNGETQYF
TRBV5-1,14,TRBJ2-3,-,-,TGCGCCAGCAGCGCCCCTAGCGGCACAGATACGCAGTATTTT,CASSAPSGTDTQYF
TRBV5-4,15,TRBJ2-3,once,TRBD2,TGTGCCAGCAGCCAACGGGACTACGACACAGATACGCAGTATTTT,CASSQRDYDTDTQYF
TRBV6-6,14,TRBJ1-2,-,TRBD1,TGTGCCAGCAGCCCCGCGGACAGGGCCTATGGCTACACCTTC,CASSPADRAYGYTF
TRBV11-2,16,TRBJ1-3,-,-,TGTGCCAGCAGCCCCGCTTTGAGTCTCTCTGGAAACACCATATATTTT,CASSPALSLSGNTIYF
TRBV7-7,15,TRBJ2-3,-,-,TGTGCCAGCAGCCCTCAGGGGTTAAGCACAGATACGCAGTATTTT,CASSPQGLSTDTQYF
TRBV7-9,16,TRBJ1-4,-,TRBD1,TGTGCCAGCAGCAAAACGACAGGGGGCCCTAATGAAAAACTGTTTTTT,CASSKTTGGPNEKLFF
TRBV18,15,TRBJ1-1,-,TRBD1,TGTGCCAGCTCACCGCGCCACGACAGGGCCACTGAAGCTTTCTTT,CASSPRHDRATEAFF
TRBV29-1,16,TRBJ1-2,-,TRBD1,TGCAGCGTTTCGTCCGGGACAGGGGCCACCTCCGAGGGCTACACCTTC,CSVSSGTGATSEGYTF
TRBV18,13,TRBJ1-6,-,-,TGTGCCAGCTCACCAGGGTCAGGTTCACCCCTCCACTTT,CASSPGSGSPLHF
TRBV5-5,16,TRBJ2-7,-,-,TGTGCCAGCAGCTTGGCCCCCCACAGGGCCTCCTACGAGCAGTACTTC,CASSLAPHRASYEQYF